This T cell receptor (beta chain) comes out of a study of beta chain features in type 1 diabetes. Trimming cost V 7 bases and J 3 bases; bases outside gene matches: 5. The germline V gene has CDR1 ENHRY and CDR2 SYGVKD. This CDR3 has 13 residues. Details on this clone: Its antigen is currently unknown.

Study-wide results and limits: Type 1 diabetes patients had TCRB CDR3s that were shorter (moderately but significantly so) in all four CD4+ subsets.

Sequenced material consisted of expressed TCRB transcripts (all of the isolated RNA was reverse transcribed). Sequencing used immunoSEQ multiplex PCR; TCRdb keeps in-frame clones, though not all of them. The sample has over 150,000 clones, about 8.1% seen once. The material sequenced was central memory CD4+ T cells from blood. The TCR comes from a woman between 18 and 30 years old with type 1 diabetes. The chain links TRBV10-3 to TRBJ1-2; 7 nucleotides align to TRBD1. The CDR3 reads CAITSGTDYGYTF. CDR3 coding DNA: TGTGCCATCACATCTGGGACAGACTATGGCTACACCTTC.